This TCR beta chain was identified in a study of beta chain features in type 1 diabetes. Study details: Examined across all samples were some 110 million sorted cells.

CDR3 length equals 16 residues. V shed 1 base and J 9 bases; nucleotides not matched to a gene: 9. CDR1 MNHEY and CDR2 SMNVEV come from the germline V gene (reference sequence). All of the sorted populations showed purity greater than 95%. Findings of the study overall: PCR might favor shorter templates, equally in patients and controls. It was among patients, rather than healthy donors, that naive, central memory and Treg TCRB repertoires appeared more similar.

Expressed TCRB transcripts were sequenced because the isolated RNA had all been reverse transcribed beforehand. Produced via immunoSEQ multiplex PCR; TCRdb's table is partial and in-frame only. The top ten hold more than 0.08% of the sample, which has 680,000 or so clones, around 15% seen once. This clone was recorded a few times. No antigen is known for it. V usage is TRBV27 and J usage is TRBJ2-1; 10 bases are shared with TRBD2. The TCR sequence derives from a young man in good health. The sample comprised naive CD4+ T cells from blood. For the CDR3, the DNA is TGTGCCAGCAGTTTATGGGGAGCGGGAGGGAAGGGTGAGCAGTTCTTC. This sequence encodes CASSLWGAGGKGEQFF.